This T cell receptor (beta chain) was retrieved from a study of shared clonotypes between healthy human individuals. Germline V gene data show CDR1 as MNHEY and CDR2 as SMNVEV (reference sequence). This CDR3 is 15 amino acids long. V was clipped by 2 bases and J by 0 bases, with 11 bases between them. TCRdb's table, derived via immunoSEQ multiplex PCR, lists solely in-frame clones and lacks some. Of approximately 1.5 million clones listed, 98% are singletons. The source is a young man in good health. Sequenced: naive CD4+ T cells sorted from blood. Subset indicated: CD45RA+ positively selected. This chain uses TRBV27 with TRBJ2-7; D is possibly TRBD2 (5 bases). The CDR3 protein is CASSLGAVSSYEQYF. The CDR3 coding sequence is TGTGCCAGCAGTTTAGGAGCGGTGAGCTCCTACGAGCAGTACTTC.